The rows below give T cell receptor beta chains drawn from one sample of a study of PD-1 blockade in mismatch repair-deficient tumors. The method was immunoSEQ multiplex PCR; TCRdb's version includes in-frame clones alone and lacks a portion of them. The sample contains just over 25,000 clones, around 84% of which appear only once. The starting material was PBMCs, obtained before pembrolizumab treatment. These receptors all stem from an adult with mismatch repair-deficient cancer. Both conserved end residues are part of each CDR3. The D gene is left open where the match is weak. The listing skips clone size in some rows; elsewhere it reads once, few, many or a size class.

v_call: TRBV6-5; clone_size: -; j_call: TRBJ1-1; cdr3_length: 13; d_call: -; cdr3_nt: TGTGCCAGCAGACAGGGATGGAACACTGAAGCTTTCTTT; cdr3_aa: CASRQGWNTEAFF
v_call: TRBV25-1; clone_size: few; j_call: TRBJ1-2; cdr3_length: 16; d_call: TRBD1; cdr3_nt: TGTGCCAGCAGTTCGCCTGGGACAGGGGTTGGCTATGGCTACACCTTC; cdr3_aa: CASSSPGTGVGYGYTF
v_call: TRBV5-4; clone_size: -; j_call: TRBJ2-2; cdr3_length: 15; d_call: TRBD2; cdr3_nt: TGTGCCAGCAGCCCCGGGACTAGCGGGAGAGGGGAGCTGTTTTTT; cdr3_aa: CASSPGTSGRGELFF
v_call: TRBV18; clone_size: -; j_call: TRBJ2-7; cdr3_length: 15; d_call: -; cdr3_nt: TGTGCCAGCTCACCAGTAGCGGTGGGAGCCTACGAGCAGTACTTC; cdr3_aa: CASSPVAVGAYEQYF
v_call: TRBV9; clone_size: -; j_call: TRBJ2-3; cdr3_length: 12; d_call: -; cdr3_nt: TGTGCCAGCAGCGTATCCCAGGATACGCAGTATTTT; cdr3_aa: CASSVSQDTQYF
v_call: TRBV19; clone_size: -; j_call: TRBJ1-5; cdr3_length: 17; d_call: -; cdr3_nt: TGTGCCAGTAGTATTCCCCAGGGTACCCCACGGAATCAGCCCCAGCATTTT; cdr3_aa: CASSIPQGTPRNQPQHF
v_call: TRBV5-4; clone_size: -; j_call: TRBJ2-1; cdr3_length: 14; d_call: -; cdr3_nt: TGTGCCAGCAGCTTGGGACTAGTCTTCGGTGAGCAGTTCTTC; cdr3_aa: CASSLGLVFGEQFF
v_call: TRBV4-1; clone_size: -; j_call: TRBJ2-5; cdr3_length: 13; d_call: -; cdr3_nt: TGCGCCAGCAGCCATAGCGGTGCAGAGACCCAGTACTTC; cdr3_aa: CASSHSGAETQYF
v_call: TRBV7-3; clone_size: -; j_call: TRBJ2-3; cdr3_length: 14; d_call: -; cdr3_nt: TGTGCCAGCAGCCTAACTAGTGAAGCAGATACGCAGTATTTT; cdr3_aa: CASSLTSEADTQYF
v_call: TRBV6-1; clone_size: -; j_call: TRBJ2-1; cdr3_length: 15; d_call: TRBD2; cdr3_nt: TGTGCCAGCAGTGGGGGACTAGATAATTACAATGAGCAGTTCTTC; cdr3_aa: CASSGGLDNYNEQFF
v_call: TRBV30; clone_size: -; j_call: TRBJ1-6; cdr3_length: 14; d_call: TRBD1; cdr3_nt: TGTGCCTGGAGAGGAGACAGGGGGCGTCAGGCCCTCCACTTT; cdr3_aa: CAWRGDRGRQALHF
v_call: TRBV5-1; clone_size: -; j_call: TRBJ1-6; cdr3_length: 14; d_call: TRBD1; cdr3_nt: TGCGCCAGCAACTCCGGGACAGACTATTCACCCCTCCACTTT; cdr3_aa: CASNSGTDYSPLHF
v_call: TRBV5-1; clone_size: -; j_call: TRBJ2-2; cdr3_length: 14; d_call: -; cdr3_nt: TGCGCCAGCAAGGAGGTCACCAACACCGGGGAGCTGTTTTTT; cdr3_aa: CASKEVTNTGELFF
v_call: TRBV29-1; clone_size: -; j_call: TRBJ1-1; cdr3_length: 13; d_call: TRBD1; cdr3_nt: TGCAGCGTGGAAGGACAGGGGTGGACTGAAGCTTTCTTT; cdr3_aa: CSVEGQGWTEAFF
v_call: TRBV5-1; clone_size: -; j_call: TRBJ2-3; cdr3_length: 15; d_call: TRBD1; cdr3_nt: TGCGCCAGCAGCTCGGGACAGGGACTATCAGATACGCAGTATTTT; cdr3_aa: CASSSGQGLSDTQYF
v_call: TRBV5-4; clone_size: -; j_call: TRBJ2-5; cdr3_length: 14; d_call: TRBD1; cdr3_nt: TGTGCCAGCAAGGGGACAGCAAACAAAGAGACCCAGTACTTC; cdr3_aa: CASKGTANKETQYF
v_call: TRBV7-2; clone_size: once; j_call: TRBJ2-2; cdr3_length: 15; d_call: -; cdr3_nt: TGTGCCAGCAGCCCCGACACAGGGTACACCGGGGAGCTGTTTTTT; cdr3_aa: CASSPDTGYTGELFF
v_call: TRBV27; clone_size: -; j_call: TRBJ2-7; cdr3_length: 13; d_call: -; cdr3_nt: TGTGCCAGCAGTAGTGGGAGCTCCTACGAGCAGTACTTC; cdr3_aa: CASSSGSSYEQYF
v_call: TRBV7-9; clone_size: -; j_call: TRBJ2-1; cdr3_length: 19; d_call: -; cdr3_nt: TGTGCCAGCAGCTTAGTTGGCCCGGGGGAGCCCAGCTCCTACAATGAGCAGTTCTTC; cdr3_aa: CASSLVGPGEPSSYNEQFF
v_call: TRBV10-3; clone_size: -; j_call: TRBJ2-3; cdr3_length: 15; d_call: TRBD2; cdr3_nt: TGTGCCATCAGTGATTCCGGGGGGAGTCCAGATACGCAGTATTTT; cdr3_aa: CAISDSGGSPDTQYF
v_call: TRBV5-1; clone_size: -; j_call: TRBJ2-5; cdr3_length: 15; d_call: TRBD2; cdr3_nt: TGCGCCAGCAGCCTAGCGGGAGGGGGCCAAGAGACCCAGTACTTC; cdr3_aa: CASSLAGGGQETQYF
v_call: TRBV7-2; clone_size: -; j_call: TRBJ2-1; cdr3_length: 14; d_call: -; cdr3_nt: TGTGCCAGCAGCTTAGCGGCCAGTCTTAATGAGCAGTTCTTC; cdr3_aa: CASSLAASLNEQFF
v_call: TRBV5-6; clone_size: once; j_call: TRBJ2-6; cdr3_length: 18; d_call: TRBD2; cdr3_nt: TGTGCCAGCAGCTTGTTAGCGGGAGGCATATCTGGGGCCAACGTCCTGACTTTC; cdr3_aa: CASSLLAGGISGANVLTF
v_call: TRBV28; clone_size: -; j_call: TRBJ1-4; cdr3_length: 13; d_call: TRBD1; cdr3_nt: TGTGCCAGCAGTCGGACAGGGGGCCTAAAACTGTTTTTT; cdr3_aa: CASSRTGGLKLFF
v_call: TRBV5-1; clone_size: -; j_call: TRBJ1-2; cdr3_length: 14; d_call: -; cdr3_nt: TGCGCCAGCAGCTTTTCTACGGGTAACTATGGCTACACCTTC; cdr3_aa: CASSFSTGNYGYTF
v_call: TRBV19; clone_size: -; j_call: TRBJ2-2; cdr3_length: 14; d_call: TRBD2; cdr3_nt: TGTGCCAGTAGTATCCAGCGGGATATCGGGGAGCTGTTTTTT; cdr3_aa: CASSIQRDIGELFF
v_call: TRBV6-1; clone_size: -; j_call: TRBJ1-4; cdr3_length: 12; d_call: TRBD1; cdr3_nt: TGTGCCAGCCGGACAGGGGGGGAAAAACTGTTTTTT; cdr3_aa: CASRTGGEKLFF